This TCR beta chain was sequenced for a study of PD-1 blockade in mismatch repair-deficient tumors. TCRdb's table, derived via immunoSEQ multiplex PCR, lists solely in-frame clones and lacks some. The sample has tens of thousands of clones; roughly 80% are singletons. Mismatch repair deficiency was confirmed in all patients, by PCR or immunohistochemistry. This clone was counted only a few times. Per the germline V gene, CDR1 is SNHLY and CDR2 is FYNNEI. The V segment lost 6 bases and the J segment 10 bases; nucleotides outside the gene matches: 8. The CDR3 consists of 12 residues. The sequence was collected from an adult with mismatch repair-deficient cancer. This sequence joins TRBV2 and TRBJ1-1; 7 bases are a match to TRBD1. The sample in question was peripheral blood, obtained 12 weeks after starting pembrolizumab. The CDR3 DNA follows: TGTGCCAGCAGGGGGACAGTTGATGGAGCTTTCTTT. As protein: CASRGTVDGAFF.